This TCR beta chain was retrieved from a study of Ad26.COV2.S vaccination and SARS-CoV-2 variants. Turning to the study itself: The donor participated in the COV1001 trial, in its Ad26.COV2.S arm. Participants got Ad26.COV2.S intramuscularly, once or twice 56 days apart. Study findings and constraints: Non-spike TCR breadth showed similarity between vaccine and placebo recipients. Marked by substantial breadth, spike-specific CD8+ and CD4+ T cell responses were reportedly seen after vaccination.

Produced via immunoSEQ multiplex PCR; TCRdb's table is partial and in-frame only. The sample consists of 250,000 or so clones, around 88% of them appearing once. In regard to this clone: Its antigen is not identified.

The germline V gene encodes CDR1 SGHDN and CDR2 FVKESK. There are 17 residues in the CDR3. Trimming took off 4 bases at V and 7 bases at J, with 25 bases between the two ends. Treatment described: over 15 received Ad26.COV2.S at low or high dose, single or two shots; about 5 received placebo; per-sample allocation not given. Sampling occurred on day 63 after the first vaccine or placebo injection. The receptor was derived from a person between 18 and 59 years old who received the Ad26.COV2.S COVID-19 vaccine or a placebo. The sample consisted of peripheral blood, taken in a trial of Ad26.COV2.S vaccine versus placebo. The V gene is TRBV14, the J gene TRBJ1-2; D uncertain. The DNA of the CDR3 is TGTGCCAGCAGCCCATCTACAGTTCCCGGAGCCTTCGGTGGCTACACCTTC. The encoded protein is CASSPSTVPGAFGGYTF.